This T cell receptor (beta chain) was observed in a study of technical replicates of blood from a handful of donors. Trimming pared 4 bases from V and 2 bases from J, leaving 11 bases between. Germline V gene data show CDR1 as LGHNA and CDR2 as YNFKEQ. The CDR3 is 15 residues long. Only in-frame clones appear in the TCRdb table, and some are missing; sequencing was by immunoSEQ multiplex PCR. The sample lists approximately 100,000 clones, 96% occurring once. The TCR sequence derives from a human donor in good health. The sequencing input was T cells isolated from PBMCs. The V and J genes are TRBV4-2 and TRBJ2-2; tentative D call: TRBD2 (5 bases). The DNA of the CDR3 is TGTGCCAGCAGCCGCCCCGGGGTTAACACCGGGGAGCTGTTTTTT. Its translation: CASSRPGVNTGELFF.